These 9 T cell receptor beta chains were sequenced from one sample in a study of regulatory T cells in long-lasting Graves disease. Arm-PCR of CDR3 regions with iRepertoire HTBI primers generated TCR beta libraries. One entry per CDR3 protein results from TCRdb running MiXCR on the multiplex PCR reads. This table has 550,000 to 700,000 distinct CDR3 sequences, roughly a sixth appearing once. The time point: newly diagnosed GD, antithyroid drugs for less than 3 months. Extracted RNA from PBMCs served as the source of the TCR library. In addition, the sample was reused for a study of T cells in Graves' hyperthyroidism and ophthalmopathy.

The input for sequencing was peripheral blood mononuclear cells (PBMCs), taken at new diagnosis, from a patient treated with antithyroid drugs. All receptors come from a young man with Graves disease.

The chain links TRBV5-5 to TRBJ2-3; no definite D call. CDR1 is SGHKS and CDR2 is YYEKEE in the germline V gene (reference sequence). Deletions cut 5 bases from V and 6 bases from J, with 10 bases between. CDR3 length: 12 residues. The CDR3, as DNA: TGTGCCAGCAGGGATCTGTTGGATACGCAGTATTTT. This gives the protein CASRDLLDTQYF.

This clonotype was observed many times. The chain is built from TRBV6-9 and TRBJ1-5, with D unresolved. The length of the CDR3 is 14 residues. V lost 3 bases and J 4 bases, leaving 10 bases between the germline ends. Germline-derived CDR1 and CDR2 are MNHGY and SVAAGI. The CDR3 region has the DNA TGTGCCAGCAGTTACACCAGGACGAATCAGCCCCAGCATTTT. Translated: CASSYTRTNQPQHF.

This clonotype was seen at least ten times. This chain connects TRBV24-1 to TRBJ2-3, with unresolved D. V was cut by 2 bases and J by 9 bases, with 11 bases left in between. This CDR3 has 13 amino acids. Germline CDR1 KGHDR, CDR2 SFDVKD. The CDR3 loop reads CATSDSGSATQYF. The CDR3 DNA sequence: TGTGCCACCAGTGATTCAGGCTCCGCCACGCAGTATTTT.

This clonotype was detected a few times. The chain links TRBV29-1 to TRBJ2-3; D is unresolved. V dropped 1 base and J dropped 4 bases, with 15 bases sitting between them. This CDR3 has 15 amino acids. CDR1 is SQVTM, CDR2 ANQGSEA, per germline. The CDR3 spells CSVEGLAGPPDTQYF. In DNA, the CDR3 is TGCAGCGTTGAAGGTTTAGCAGGACCACCAGATACGCAGTATTTT.

The sample holds a few counts of this clonotype. A much more abundant neighbour one base away suggests this may be a read error. The chain combines TRBV2 with TRBJ2-5; D is unclear. The CDR3 contains 12 residues. V was pared by 6 bases and J by 5 bases, with 10 bases between. Germline values: CDR1 SNHLY, CDR2 FYNNEI. CDR3 DNA: TGTGCCAGCAGGGTTCCCCCGGAGACCCAGTACTTC. It yields the protein CASRVPPETQYF.

Notes on this clonotype: A much larger clone is a single base away; this may be a read error. The CDR3 reads CASSFSRDYSYGCTF. CDR3 coding DNA: TGTGCCAGCAGTTTTTCCCGAGACTACAGCTATGGCTGCACCTTC. This chain joins TRBV27 and TRBJ1-2; D call uncertain. In germline, CDR1 is MNHEY, CDR2 SMNVEV (reference sequence). This CDR3 is built from 15 residues.

V gene TRBV24-1 combines with J gene TRBJ2-1; 8 bases fit TRBD1. This CDR3 is 14 amino acids long. The germline CDR1 and CDR2 sequences are KGHDR and SFDVKD. V was pared by 5 bases and J by 9 bases, with 8 bases of the junction left unmatched. The CDR3 DNA is TGTGCCACCAGTGTTGCACCGGGACAGGTTGAGCAGTTCTTC. It is translated as CATSVAPGQVEQFF.

Only a few counts were recorded for this clonotype. The chain couples TRBV18 to TRBJ2-1, with D tentatively TRBD2 (5 bases). The CDR3 has 15 amino acids. CDR1 and CDR2 (germline): KGHSH, LQKENI. V lost 0 bases and J lost 7, with 13 bases in between. In DNA, the CDR3 is TGTGCCAGCTCACCACCGAAGGGAGTCTGGAATGAGCAGTTCTTC. Its protein product is CASSPPKGVWNEQFF.

This clonotype has a count of ten or more. The chain employs TRBV5-4 and TRBJ1-1, with D tentatively TRBD1 (6 bases). V gave up 5 bases and J gave up 1 base, with 12 bases separating them. The length of the CDR3 is 14 residues. Germline V lookup: CDR1 SGHNT, CDR2 YYREEE (reference sequence). CDR3 coding DNA: TGTGCCAGCAGGAAACGGGACAAGAACACTGAAGCTTTCTTT. Translation gives CASRKRDKNTEAFF.